What follows are 7 T cell receptor beta chains derived from one specimen sequenced in a study of T cells in Graves' hyperthyroidism and ophthalmopathy. Using RNA transcripts as the source, TCR beta CDR3 regions were amplified. An initial round of RT-PCR targeting the TCR CDR3 relied on the HTBI primer set. MiXCR, run by TCRdb on the multiplex PCR reads, gives a single entry per CDR3 protein. The table has approximately 260,000 distinct CDR3 sequences, around 15% seen once; the top ten hold about 33%. Sequenced input: blood. These receptors all come from a woman in her fifties or sixties with Graves' hyperthyroidism that later progressed to Graves' ophthalmopathy.

The rearrangement joins TRBV5-4 to TRBJ1-2, with a possible D match to TRBD1 (5 bases). The CDR3 totals 15 residues. Germline V gene sequence: CDR1 SGHNT, CDR2 YYREEE (reference sequence). V was clipped by 1 base and J by 8 bases, with 18 bases between them. CDR3 in amino acids: CASSLIRSGTGGYTF. CDR3 DNA: TGTGCCAGCAGCTTGATTCGATCCGGGACCGGGGGCTACACCTTC.

As concerns this clonotype: With a much larger clone just one base away, this may be a read error. The J gene is TRBJ2-1, the V gene TRBV3-1, with 11 bases identical to TRBD2. This CDR3 is built from 17 residues. V was clipped by 4 bases and J by 6 bases; unmatched bases: 11. In germline, CDR1 is LGHDT, CDR2 YNNKEL (reference sequence). CDR3 residues: CASSPGLAGGPLNEQFF. The DNA for the CDR3 is TGTGCCAGCAGCCCGGGGCTAGCGGGAGGTCCCCTCAATGAGCAGTTCTTC.

This clonotype was observed many times. Written as DNA, the CDR3 is TGCGCCAGCGGGTTCCCCGGGACTAGCGCGAGCTCCTACAATGAGCAGTTCTTC. Its protein product is CASGFPGTSASSYNEQFF. The chain recombines TRBV5-1 with TRBJ2-1, with 10 bases that match TRBD2. The CDR3 covers 18 residues. CDR1 SGHRS and CDR2 YFSETQ come from the germline V gene. The V gene end was trimmed by 7 bases and the J gene end by 0 bases; junction bases not matched to a gene: 13.

The genes are TRBV7-8 and TRBJ2-7, with TRBD1 identical over 8 bases. Trimming cost V 2 bases and J 6 bases; bases outside gene matches: 12. Germline values: CDR1 SGHVS, CDR2 FQNEAQ. This CDR3 comprises 16 residues. CDR3 DNA sequence: TGTGCCAGCAGCTTATCCTCGGACAGGGAGAGGGGCGAGCAGTACTTC. It is translated as CASSLSSDRERGEQYF. The whole variable domain, remainder taken from reference TRBV7-8 and TRBJ2-7, is GAGVSQSPRYKVAKRGQDVALRCDPISGHVSLFWYQQALGQGPEFLTYFQNEAQLDKSGLPSDRFFAERPEGSVSTLKIQRTQQEDSAVYLCASSLSSDRERGEQYFGPGTRLTVT.

The rearrangement uses TRBV6-2 or TRBV6-3 and TRBJ1-2; D remains unclear. This CDR3 spans 16 amino acids. CDR1 MNHEY and CDR2 SVGEGT come from the germline V gene. Trimming removed 6 bases at V and 1 base at J, with 18 bases between. This chain's CDR3 is CASRGRTDLRNYGYTF. DNA for the CDR3: TGTGCCAGCAGGGGAAGGACGGACCTACGTAACTATGGCTACACCTTC.

Many counts were recorded for this clonotype. The chain links TRBV20-1 to TRBJ2-4; D may correspond to TRBD1 or TRBD2 (5 bases each). Germline V gene sequence: CDR1 DFQATT, CDR2 SNEGSKA (reference sequence). The CDR3 loop spans 14 amino acids. The V end was cut by 3 bases, the J end by 6 bases, with 15 bases between. The CDR3 loop reads CSARGTAPTNIQYF. Written as DNA, the CDR3 is TGCAGTGCTAGGGGGACCGCCCCAACAAACATTCAGTACTTC.

This clonotype occurred many times. V and J are TRBV3-1 and TRBJ2-7; D is possibly TRBD2 (6 bases). Germline CDR1 and CDR2: LGHDT and YNNKEL (reference sequence). Trimming took off 0 bases at V and 7 bases at J, with 16 bases between the two ends. This CDR3 is built from 15 residues. The CDR3 loop is CASSQEGTMGGEQYF. CDR3 nucleotide sequence: TGTGCCAGCAGCCAAGAGGGGACGATGGGGGGAGAGCAGTACTTC.